The source of this T cell receptor beta chain is a study of T cell changes during pregnancy in multiple sclerosis. Profiling relied on immunoSEQ multiplex PCR, and the TCRdb table lists in-frame clones only, not all of them. Of 10,000 to 15,000 clones listed, around 90% are singletons. In the case of this clone: Other DNA sequences from this sample encode an identical CDR3 as well.

Trimming pared 0 bases from V and 4 bases from J, leaving 12 bases between. CDR1 is MNHEY, CDR2 SMNVEV, per germline (reference sequence). The CDR3 totals 15 residues. Specimen: CD8+ T cells from peripheral blood mononuclear cells, collected after pregnancy. The chain joins TRBV27 to TRBJ1-2; no reliable D call. The sequence was obtained from a female donor in good health, enrolled as a control in a pregnancy study. CDR3 residues: CASSLSTGSLYGYTF. The CDR3 region has the DNA TGTGCCAGCAGTTTATCGACCGGGAGCCTCTATGGCTACACCTTC.